Presented here are 28 T cell receptor beta chains from one specimen sequenced in a study of T cells in Graves' hyperthyroidism and ophthalmopathy. It was RNA transcripts that yielded the amplified TCR beta CDR3 regions. The TCR CDR3 was amplified in a first-round RT-PCR using the HTBI primer set. TCRdb ran MiXCR on the multiplex PCR reads and lists one entry per CDR3 protein. The table records under 450,000 distinct CDR3 sequences, 13% of them present only once. Sequencing was carried out using blood. These receptors came from a young man with Graves' hyperthyroidism that later progressed to Graves' ophthalmopathy.

This clonotype came up a few times. The chain joins TRBV28 to TRBJ2-7; 11 positions agree with TRBD2. J lost 0 bases, V lost 2 bases, and 9 bases had no gene match. CDR3 length equals 18 residues. Looked up from germline, CDR1 is MDHEN and CDR2 is SYDVKM. CDR3 sequence: CASSLGGTSGASSYEQYF. For the CDR3, the DNA is TGTGCCAGCAGTTTAGGCGGGACTAGCGGTGCTAGCTCCTACGAGCAGTACTTC.

This clonotype was counted between two and nine times. The chain carries TRBV20-1 and TRBJ2-1; 14 bases line up with TRBD2. The end of the DNA aligns better with TRBJ2-7, so the J call may be wrong. Germline CDR1 and CDR2: DFQATT and SNEGSKA (reference sequence). The CDR3 contains 14 residues. The CDR3 bases are TGCAGTGCTAGGGGACTAGCGGGGGTTAATGAGCAGTACTTC. Amino acid sequence: CSARGLAGVNEQYF.

In this sample, this clonotype turned up a few times. The genes are TRBV27 and TRBJ2-1, with 10 bases that match TRBD2. CDR1 and CDR2 from the germline V gene are MNHEY and SMNVEV (reference sequence). The CDR3 runs 15 residues. V gave up 5 bases and J gave up 3 bases; unmatched junction bases: 4. The CDR3 nucleotides read TGTGCCAGCAGTCCCATAGCGGGGGGCTACAATGAGCAGTTCTTC. Its protein product is CASSPIAGGYNEQFF.

This clonotype was found many times. This chain connects TRBV7-9 to TRBJ1-2, with D tentatively TRBD1 (5 bases). The CDR3 extends over 13 amino acids. Trimming took off 1 base at V and 3 bases at J, with 6 bases between the two ends. Germline V gives CDR1 SEHNR, CDR2 FQNEAQ (reference sequence). The CDR3 here is CASSLEGYYGYTF. CDR3 in DNA: TGTGCCAGCAGCTTAGAGGGGTACTATGGCTACACCTTC.

Comment on this clonotype: Germline and junction disagree at one end, which may indicate a read error. The chain has TRBV5-6 and TRBJ2-7; 7 bases match TRBD2. The CDR3 runs 12 residues. Germline V gene sequence: CDR1 SGHDT, CDR2 YYEEEE. CDR3 coding DNA: TGTGTCAGCAGCGGCAACGGGGGGGAGCAGTACTTC. It codes for CVSSGNGGEQYF.

This clonotype has just a few counts. The chain uses TRBV19 and TRBJ1-2; no clear D gene. The CDR3 length is 14 residues. The germline V gene has CDR1 LNHDA and CDR2 SQIVND (reference sequence). Trimming removed 7 bases from V and 3 bases from J, with 15 bases in between. The CDR3 DNA reads as TGTGCCAGTAACAATCCGTTTGAAGACTATGGCTACACCTTC. Residues: CASNNPFEDYGYTF.

This clonotype was detected a few times. The V and J genes are TRBV6-1 and TRBJ1-5; the D is unclear. The CDR3 runs 13 residues. V was shortened by 2 bases and J by 3 bases, with 5 bases between the two germline ends. Germline CDR1 is MNHNS and CDR2 is SASEGT. CDR3 DNA: TGTGCCAGCAGTGAAAACACCAATCAGCCCCAGCATTTT. Translation gives CASSENTNQPQHF.

This clonotype was counted many times. The V and J genes are TRBV30 and TRBJ1-5; D is uncertain. Trimming shortened V by 0 bases and J by 4 bases, and 7 bases separated the two germline ends. The length of the CDR3 is 13 residues. The germline CDR1 and CDR2 sequences are GTSNPN and SVGIG (reference sequence). The CDR3 nucleotides read TGTGCCTGGAGTGTACGTACAAATCAGCCCCAGCATTTT. The encoded protein is CAWSVRTNQPQHF.

The CDR3 sequence is CASSARALAAGAPPNEQFF. The CDR3 DNA reads TGTGCCAGCAGCGCCCGGGCCTTAGCAGCGGGGGCCCCACCCAATGAGCAGTTCTTC. V is TRBV9 and J is TRBJ2-1, with TRBD2 identical over 8 bases. Germline CDR1 reads SGDLS; CDR2 reads YYNGEE. The CDR3 loop spans 19 amino acids. Trimming took 3 bases from V and 6 from J; bases not matched to a gene: 20.

This clonotype was found many times. The CDR3 DNA is TGTGCCAGCAGTTTATCAATAGCTCAGCCCCAGCATTTT. Its protein product is CASSLSIAQPQHF. This chain uses TRBV6-1 with TRBJ1-5, with D unclear. Germline V gene data show CDR1 as MNHNS and CDR2 as SASEGT. The CDR3 length is 13 residues. V lost 5 bases and J 6 bases, leaving 11 bases between the germline ends.

This clonotype was seen only a few times. The chain links TRBV10-3 to TRBJ2-7; D perhaps matches TRBD1 (6 bases). The CDR3 length is 13 residues. Looked up from germline, CDR1 is ENHRY and CDR2 is SYGVKD. V shed 10 bases and J shed 3 bases, with 16 bases lying between them. The CDR3 reads CATNRDNNYEQYF. CDR3 bases: TGTGCCACGAACCGGGACAACAACTACGAGCAGTACTTC.

This rearrangement joins TRBV5-1 to TRBJ2-7, with D possibly being TRBD1 or TRBD2 (5 bases each). The CDR3 totals 12 residues. CDR1 and CDR2 (germline): SGHRS, YFSETQ. V gave up 8 bases and J gave up 5 bases, with 14 bases separating them. The DNA of the CDR3 is TGCGCCAGGGGGGAGAGGGTACACGAGCAGTACTTC. It specifies CARGERVHEQYF.

This clonotype was seen a handful of times. The rearrangement joins TRBV30 to TRBJ1-6, with D perhaps matching TRBD1 (5 bases). Between the trimmed V and J ends, which lost 6 bases and 7 bases, there was a span of 16 bases. Germline CDR1 and CDR2: GTSNPN and SVGIG (reference sequence). CDR3 length: 14 amino acids. CDR3 sequence (DNA): TGTGCCTGCCGGGGGGTGCGGAGCAATTCACCCCTCCACTTT. Protein product: CACRGVRSNSPLHF.

Many counts were recorded for this clonotype. The CDR3 nucleotides read TGTGCCAGCAGCTTTGACACGGAGGGAATCTACGAGCAGTACTTC. It yields the protein CASSFDTEGIYEQYF. This chain connects TRBV5-7 to TRBJ2-7, with D perhaps TRBD2 (6 bases). TRBV5-7 is given ORF status, its function remaining uncertain. V was pared by 2 bases and J by 3 bases, with 15 bases between. The CDR3 consists of 15 residues.

This rearrangement joins TRBV7-9 to TRBJ2-1, with D perhaps matching TRBD2 (5 bases). V was trimmed by 2 bases and J by 5 bases, leaving 16 bases between them. Germline CDR1 is SEHNR and CDR2 is FQNEAQ (reference sequence). This CDR3 comprises 16 residues. CDR3 amino acids: CASSLFARGTDNEQFF. As DNA, the CDR3 is TGTGCCAGCAGCTTATTCGCTCGGGGAACCGACAATGAGCAGTTCTTC.

This clonotype was observed many times. The chain couples TRBV6-5 to TRBJ1-5; D is unresolved. Deletions cut 2 bases from V and 0 bases from J, with 5 bases between. The CDR3 is 14 residues long. Germline assignment: CDR1 MNHEY and CDR2 SVGAGI. Here the CDR3 DNA reads TGTGCCAGCAGTTACAGTCATAGCAATCAGCCCCAGCATTTT. Its protein is CASSYSHSNQPQHF.

This clonotype was recorded a few times. The V call is TRBV3-1, the J call TRBJ2-7; 7 nucleotides match TRBD1. The CDR3 length is 15 residues. Looked up from germline, CDR1 is LGHDT and CDR2 is YNNKEL (reference sequence). The V gene end was trimmed by 1 base and the J gene end by 5 bases; junction bases not matched to a gene: 8. CDR3 amino acids: CASSQGTGVGHEQYF. CDR3 sequence (DNA): TGTGCCAGCAGCCAAGGTACAGGGGTTGGCCACGAGCAGTACTTC.

This clonotype was recorded at least ten times. The chain carries TRBV5-1 and TRBJ2-7; 8 nucleotides agree with TRBD1. Germline-derived CDR1 and CDR2 are SGHRS and YFSETQ. With 0 bases clipped from V and 6 bases from J, the junction kept 5 bases outside the gene matches. The CDR3 is 14 residues long. CDR3 DNA: TGCGCCAGCAGCTTGGGACAGGGGTTCGGCGAGCAGTACTTC. Translated: CASSLGQGFGEQYF. The entire variable domain, with the rest obtained from reference TRBV5-1 and TRBJ2-7, is as follows: KAGVTQTPRYLIKTRGQQVTLSCSPISGHRSVSWYQQTPGQGLQFLFEYFSETQRNKGNFPGRFSGRQFSNSRSEMNVSTLELGDSALYLCASSLGQGFGEQYFGPGTRLTVT.

The V call is TRBV19, the J call TRBJ1-2; D gene uncertain. Deletions cut 3 bases from V and 3 bases from J, with 8 bases between. Germline V gene sequence: CDR1 LNHDA, CDR2 SQIVND (reference sequence). CDR3 size: 13 residues. The DNA for the CDR3 is TGTGCCAGTAGTATTCCCCCCGACTATGGCTACACCTTC. Its translation: CASSIPPDYGYTF.

This rearrangement joins TRBV6-5 to TRBJ1-5; 8 positions match TRBD1. CDR3 size: 15 residues. Germline V gene data show CDR1 as MNHEY and CDR2 as SVGAGI. V dropped 0 bases and J dropped 4; count of bases not matched to a gene: 2. The CDR3 bases are TGTGCCAGCAGTTACTCCGGGACAGGTAATCAGCCCCAGCATTTT. It yields the protein CASSYSGTGNQPQHF.

This clonotype has more than one count but fewer than ten. V gene TRBV5-1 combines with J gene TRBJ2-7; tentative D call: TRBD2 (5 bases). Germline V CDR1 and CDR2: SGHRS, YFSETQ. This CDR3 spans 12 amino acids. Deletions cut 3 bases from V and 5 bases from J, with 9 bases between. The CDR3 DNA reads TGCGCCAGCAGCTCGTCGGGGAACGAGCAGTACTTC. As protein: CASSSSGNEQYF.

This clonotype was counted only a few times. The chain joins TRBV6-2 or TRBV6-3 to TRBJ2-2; 9 bases map to TRBD1. The CDR3 loop spans 15 amino acids. Germline CDR1 and CDR2: MNHEY and SVGEGT. V lost 8 bases to trimming and J lost 3 bases; unmatched junction nucleotides: 7. The CDR3: CASHPRDRDTGELFF. CDR3 coding DNA: TGTGCCAGCCACCCCCGGGACAGGGACACCGGGGAGCTGTTTTTT.

To note about this clonotype: Since a much larger clone is just one base distant, this may be a read error. The CDR3 does not end in the conserved phenylalanine or tryptophan, so this is likely a read error. The chain employs TRBV7-3 and TRBJ2-2; 7 nucleotides align to TRBD2. Germline V CDR1 and CDR2: SGHTA, FQGTGA. Losses at the gene ends were 3 bases for V and 4 bases for J; bases not matched to a gene: 8. This CDR3 region has 16 residues. For the CDR3, the DNA is TGTGCCAGCAGCTTGGGAGGGCATCTTAGCACCGGGGAGCTGTTTTCT. This encodes CASSLGGHLSTGELFS.

There are a few counts of this clonotype. This chain links TRBV6-1 with TRBJ2-1; D is perhaps TRBD1 (6 bases). Trimming took off 6 bases at V and 2 bases at J, with 11 bases between the two ends. Per the germline V gene, CDR1 is MNHNS and CDR2 is SASEGT. This CDR3 has 14 residues. Here the CDR3 DNA reads TGTGCCAGCAGGCCTGGACAGACCTACAATGAGCAGTTCTTC. Its protein is CASRPGQTYNEQFF.

This clonotype has a count of ten or more. The chain is built from TRBV11-2 and TRBJ1-4; 7 bases map to TRBD1. CDR1 and CDR2 (germline): SGHAT, FQNNGV. This CDR3 has 17 residues. V lost 4 bases, J lost 2 bases, and 10 bases stayed unmatched. CDR3 loop: CASSSPQRGRTNEKLFF. The CDR3 region has the DNA TGTGCCAGCAGCTCCCCCCAAAGGGGGCGGACTAATGAAAAACTGTTTTTT. The full variable domain, its missing parts supplied by reference TRBV11-2 and TRBJ1-4, is EAGVAQSPRYKIIEKRQSVAFWCNPISGHATLYWYQQILGQGPKLLIQFQNNGVVDDSQLPKDRFSAERLKGVDSTLKIQPAKLEDSAVYLCASSSPQRGRTNEKLFFGSGTQLSVL.

This clonotype was seen at least ten times. The V call is TRBV12-3 or TRBV12-4, the J call TRBJ2-4; D is possibly TRBD2 (5 bases). V was trimmed by 1 base and J by 6 bases, leaving 7 bases between them. The CDR3 runs to 13 residues. CDR3 nucleotide sequence: TGTGCCAGCAGTTTAGTGGGGAGAAACATTCAGTACTTC. Its protein is CASSLVGRNIQYF.

This clonotype was counted ten times or more. The chain has TRBV28 and TRBJ2-7; no reliable D call. The ends were cut back, 7 bases at V and 0 bases at J, with 10 bases in the middle. The CDR3 length is 13 residues. CDR1 is MDHEN, CDR2 SYDVKM, per germline. The chain's CDR3 is CASTVRPSYEQYF. The CDR3 region has the DNA TGTGCCAGCACCGTTAGACCCTCCTACGAGCAGTACTTC.

Ten or more counts support this clonotype. The chain combines TRBV20-1 with TRBJ1-2; TRBD1 matches 8 bases. The CDR3 is made up of 13 amino acids. The germline gives CDR1 DFQATT, CDR2 SNEGSKA (reference sequence). The V and J ends lost 4 bases and 3 bases, in that order; junction bases with no gene match: 4. This CDR3 is CSANNRGDYGYTF. DNA of the CDR3: TGCAGTGCTAATAACAGGGGGGACTATGGCTACACCTTC.